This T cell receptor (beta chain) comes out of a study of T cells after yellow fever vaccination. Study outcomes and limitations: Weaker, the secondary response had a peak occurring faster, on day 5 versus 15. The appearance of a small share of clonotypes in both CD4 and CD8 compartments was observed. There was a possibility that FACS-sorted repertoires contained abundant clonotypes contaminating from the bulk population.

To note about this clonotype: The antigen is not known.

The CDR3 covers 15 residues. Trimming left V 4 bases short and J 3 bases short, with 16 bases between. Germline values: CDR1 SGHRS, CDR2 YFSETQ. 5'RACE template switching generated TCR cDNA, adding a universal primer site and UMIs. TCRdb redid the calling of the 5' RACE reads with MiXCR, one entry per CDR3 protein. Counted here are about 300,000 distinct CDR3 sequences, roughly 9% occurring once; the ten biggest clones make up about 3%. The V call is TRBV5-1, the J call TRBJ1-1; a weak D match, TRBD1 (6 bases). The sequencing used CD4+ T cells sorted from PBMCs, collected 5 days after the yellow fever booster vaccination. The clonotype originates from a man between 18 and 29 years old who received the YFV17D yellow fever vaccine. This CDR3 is CASSQTPGQDTEAFF. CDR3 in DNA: TGCGCCAGCAGCCAAACCCCGGGACAAGACACTGAAGCTTTCTTT.